The TCR beta chain described here comes from a study of breast tumors, draining lymph nodes, adjacent tissues. TCRdb re-called the multiplex PCR reads through MiXCR, storing one row per CDR3 protein. The sample records more than 100,000 distinct CDR3 sequences, 20% to 25% being singletons. Study results and caveats: The data were judged consistent with most tumor T cells coming from lymph node and expanding in tumor. That most tumor T cells come from lymph nodes remained unproven.

The lymph nodes were axillary draining lymph nodes from breast cancer patients. The CDR3 consists of 14 residues. V lost 6 bases, J lost 0 bases, and 3 bases stayed unmatched. Germline CDR1 and CDR2: LNHNV and YYDKDF (reference sequence). This clonotype was seen many times. As yet, its antigen is unknown. The sequenced sample consisted of axillary lymph node tissue. The chain couples TRBV15 to TRBJ2-3; 7 nucleotides match TRBD1. The TCR comes from a female donor with breast cancer. Some clones in this sample may be carry-over from other donors' samples. For the CDR3, the DNA is TGTGCCACCAGAGAGGGGGCCAGCACAGATACGCAGTATTTT. Its translation: CATREGASTDTQYF.